This T cell receptor (beta chain) is from a study of response to subunit inactivated influenza vaccine. TCRdb itself ran the RT-PCR reads through MiXCR, one entry per CDR3 protein. The sample contains under 950,000 distinct CDR3 sequences, 21% of which appear only once. Findings of the study overall: Only a handful of new T cells, the authors suggested, are recruited with each seasonal influenza vaccination.

Deletions cut 10 bases from V and 2 bases from J, with 12 bases between. CDR3 length: 12 amino acids. Germline V gene lookup returns CDR1 MDHEN and CDR2 SYDVKM. The table lists this clonotype with a few counts. Its antigen is as yet unknown. This TCR came from a man between 50 and 59 years old who received an inactivated influenza vaccine. Sequences were derived from PBMCs from blood, sampled less than 6 days after vaccination. The chain links TRBV28 to TRBJ2-7, with D possibly TRBD2 on 6 matching bases. CDR3 sequence: CATHSGAYEQYF. The CDR3 DNA follows: TGTGCCACACATAGCGGCGCCTACGAGCAGTACTTC.